One sample yielded the 8 T cell receptor beta chains listed below, sequenced in a study of human T cells and chemical hapten exposure. TCRdb reanalysed the RACE reads using MiXCR and keeps one entry per CDR3 protein. This repertoire shows under 90,000 distinct CDR3 sequences, 8.6% found once; its top ten account for less than 2%. Regarding time point: healthy volunteer bleed at 6 weeks. Total RNA extraction was carried out from unfractionated whole blood. Sequences were obtained from whole blood. These receptors originate from a male donor in good health. Some clones in this sample may be carry-over from other donors' samples.

In this sample, this clonotype turned up a few times. V and J are TRBV30 and TRBJ2-1; TRBD2 matches at 9 bases. Germline assignment: CDR1 GTSNPN and CDR2 SVGIG (reference sequence). The CDR3 is 15 residues long. With 2 bases clipped from V and 8 bases from J, the junction kept 10 bases outside the gene matches. CDR3 protein: CAWSKGGRESDEQFF. CDR3 DNA: TGTGCCTGGAGTAAGGGCGGGAGGGAGAGCGATGAGCAGTTCTTC. The full variable domain, in which reference TRBV30 and TRBJ2-1 provide the parts outside the CDR3, is SQTIHQWPATLVQPVGSPLSLECTVEGTSNPNLYWYRQAAGRGLQLLFYSVGIGQISSEVPQNLSASRPQDRQFILSSKKLLLSDSGFYLCAWSKGGRESDEQFFGPGTRLTVL.

This clonotype was found a few times. This chain connects TRBV6-2 or TRBV6-3 to TRBJ2-5; D may be TRBD1 or TRBD2 (5 bases each). Germline values: CDR1 MNHEY, CDR2 SVGEGT. The V end lost 4 bases, the J end lost 2 bases, and 8 bases lay between the germline ends. This CDR3 is 13 amino acids long. The CDR3 sequence: CASSSREQETQYF. The DNA for the CDR3 is TGTGCCAGCAGTTCCAGGGAGCAAGAGACCCAGTACTTC.

Ten or more counts support this clonotype. The rearrangement uses TRBV12-3 or TRBV12-4 and TRBJ1-5; D gene ambiguous. This CDR3 comprises 14 residues. V was trimmed by 3 bases and J by 3 bases, leaving 9 bases between them. The CDR3 spells CASSLFRYNQPQHF. The CDR3 DNA reads as TGTGCCAGCAGTTTGTTCCGGTACAATCAGCCCCAGCATTTT.

CDR3 protein: CASSLSALAKNIQYF. The CDR3 DNA reads TGTGCCAGCAGTTTGTCCGCTTTAGCCAAAAACATTCAGTACTTC. V usage is TRBV6-6 and J usage is TRBJ2-4; the D is unclear. Germline CDR1 and CDR2: MNHNY and SVGAGI (reference sequence). V lost 4 bases to trimming and J lost 0 bases, with 10 bases between them. CDR3 length: 15 residues.

This chain links TRBV6-5 with TRBJ2-3; D is unclear. Trimming pared 2 bases from V and 4 bases from J, leaving 10 bases between. This CDR3 is 14 amino acids long. The germline V gene encodes CDR1 MNHEY and CDR2 SVGAGI. CDR3 residues: CASSYGSAPDTQYF. In DNA, the CDR3 is TGTGCCAGCAGTTACGGGTCCGCCCCAGATACGCAGTATTTT.

As regards this clonotype: A much larger clone differs from this one at a single base, so this may be a read error. The chain joins TRBV12-3 or TRBV12-4 to TRBJ1-4; D is ambiguous. CDR3 length equals 12 residues. As DNA, the CDR3 is TGTGCCAACAGTCCGACTAATGAAAAACTGTTTTTT. Protein sequence: CANSPTNEKLFF.

The rearrangement joins TRBV7-2 to TRBJ2-4; D possibly corresponds to TRBD1 (5 bases). V lost 4 bases, J lost 8 bases, and 21 bases lay in between. Germline V gives CDR1 SGHTA, CDR2 FQGNSA. CDR3 size: 16 residues. The CDR3, as DNA: TGTGCCAGCAGCTCCGGCTCCCCACAGGCCTCGCACATTCAGTACTTC. The encoded protein is CASSSGSPQASHIQYF.

This sequence joins TRBV5-1 and TRBJ2-5; TRBD1 might be the D (6 bases). The germline V gene encodes CDR1 SGHRS and CDR2 YFSETQ. This CDR3 has 15 amino acids. The V gene lost 0 bases and the J gene lost 2 bases, with 11 bases spanning the gap. The CDR3 sequence: CASSLVPGAQETQYF. CDR3 coding DNA: TGCGCCAGCAGCTTGGTGCCAGGGGCGCAAGAGACCCAGTACTTC. Variable domain in full (rest from reference TRBV5-1 and TRBJ2-5): KAGVTQTPRYLIKTRGQQVTLSCSPISGHRSVSWYQQTPGQGLQFLFEYFSETQRNKGNFPGRFSGRQFSNSRSEMNVSTLELGDSALYLCASSLVPGAQETQYFGPGTRLLVL.